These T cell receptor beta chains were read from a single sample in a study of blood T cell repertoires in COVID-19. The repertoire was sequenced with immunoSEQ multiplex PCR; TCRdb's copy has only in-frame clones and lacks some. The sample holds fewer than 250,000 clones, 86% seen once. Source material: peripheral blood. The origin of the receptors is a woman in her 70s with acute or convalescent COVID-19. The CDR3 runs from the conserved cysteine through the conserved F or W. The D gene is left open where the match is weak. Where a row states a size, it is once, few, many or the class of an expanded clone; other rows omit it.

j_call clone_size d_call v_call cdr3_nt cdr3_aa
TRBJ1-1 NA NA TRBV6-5 TGTGCCAGCAGTTACGCGGGTCTTGAGGCGGAAGCTTTCTTT CASSYAGLEAEAFF
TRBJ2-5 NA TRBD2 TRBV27 TGTGCCAGCAGTTTCGGCATGGGATCCGGGGGGGAGACCCAGTACTTC CASSFGMGSGGETQYF
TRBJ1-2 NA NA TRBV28 TGTGCCAGCAGTTTGGCCAGGGTCAGGGGCTACACCTTC CASSLARVRGYTF
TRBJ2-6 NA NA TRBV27 TGTGCCAGCTGGTCCGGGTCTGGGGCCAACGTCCTGACTTTC CASWSGSGANVLTF
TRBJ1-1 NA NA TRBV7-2 TGTGCCAGCAGCCCCCAGGGAAACATGAACACTGAAGCTTTCTTT CASSPQGNMNTEAFF
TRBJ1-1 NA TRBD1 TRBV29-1 TGCAGCGTTCACTCGACAGGGGGGAACACTGAAGCTTTCTTT CSVHSTGGNTEAFF
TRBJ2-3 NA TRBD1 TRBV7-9 TGTGCCAGCAGCACACAACAGGGGGGAGTGGTGGATACGCAGTATTTT CASSTQQGGVVDTQYF
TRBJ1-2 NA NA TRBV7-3 TGTGCCAGCGGAAAACCGGGTCCTAACTATGGCTACACCTTC CASGKPGPNYGYTF
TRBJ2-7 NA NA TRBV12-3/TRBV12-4 TGTGCCAGCACCAGGACAGCGTGGGGCGAGCAGTACTTC CASTRTAWGEQYF
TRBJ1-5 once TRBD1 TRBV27 TGTGCCAGCAGTTTGTGGGGACAGAATCAGCCCCAGCATTTT CASSLWGQNQPQHF
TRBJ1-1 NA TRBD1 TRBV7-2 TGTGCCAGCAGCTTTGACAGGGGAGGGACTGAAGCTTTCTTT CASSFDRGGTEAFF
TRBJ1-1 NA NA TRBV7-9 TGTGCCAGCAGCTTAGTAGGGGCTGTCACTGAAGCTTTCTTT CASSLVGAVTEAFF
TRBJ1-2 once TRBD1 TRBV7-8 TGTGCCAGCAGCCAACAGGGGGTTTATGGCTACACCTTC CASSQQGVYGYTF
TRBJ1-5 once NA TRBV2 TGTGCCAGCAGTGTCGGTTATCAGCCCCAGCATTTT CASSVGYQPQHF